This note documents a single T cell receptor beta chain sequence. The antigen is undetermined. The record originates from a study of OX40 agonist ivuxolimab in advanced cancers. Study summary: Recorded diagnoses for dose-escalation patients were hepatocellular carcinoma, melanoma, renal cell or head and neck cancer.

Study results and limitations: Nonresponders, in some cases, also had low normalized T-cell clonal expansion. No determination was made of the antigen specificity of the expanded peripheral T cells.

Profiling relied on immunoSEQ multiplex PCR, and the TCRdb table lists in-frame clones only, not all of them. The sample has approximately 40,000 clones; roughly 91% are singletons. The CDR3 consists of 15 residues. Germline CDR1 reads MGHDK; CDR2 reads SYGVNS. V was trimmed by 3 bases and J by 4 bases, leaving 16 bases between them. This rearrangement joins TRBV25-1 to TRBJ2-7; no clear D gene. The TCR sequence derives from an adult with an advanced solid tumor such as melanoma, head and neck, liver or kidney cancer. This specimen consisted of CD4+ or CD8+ T cells sorted from blood, obtained in a trial of the OX40 agonist ivuxolimab. This chain's CDR3 is CASSDGPNGRYEQYF. CDR3 sequence (DNA): TGTGCCAGCAGTGATGGCCCTAACGGTAGATACGAGCAGTACTTC.